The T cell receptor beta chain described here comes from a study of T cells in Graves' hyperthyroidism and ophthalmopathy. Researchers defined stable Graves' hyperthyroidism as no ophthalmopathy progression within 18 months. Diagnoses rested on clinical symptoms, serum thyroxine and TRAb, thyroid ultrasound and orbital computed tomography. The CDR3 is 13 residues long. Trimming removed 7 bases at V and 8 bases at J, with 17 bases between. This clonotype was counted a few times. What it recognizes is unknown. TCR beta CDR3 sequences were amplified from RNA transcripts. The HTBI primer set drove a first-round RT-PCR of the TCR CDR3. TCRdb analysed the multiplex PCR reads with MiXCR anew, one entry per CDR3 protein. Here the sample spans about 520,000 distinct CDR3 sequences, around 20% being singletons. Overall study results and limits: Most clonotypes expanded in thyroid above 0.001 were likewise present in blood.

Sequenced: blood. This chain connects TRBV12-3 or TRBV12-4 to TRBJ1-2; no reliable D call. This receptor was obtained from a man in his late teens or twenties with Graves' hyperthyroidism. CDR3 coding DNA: TGTGCCAGCACTTCGACGGGCCCGGAGGGCTACACCTTC. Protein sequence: CASTSTGPEGYTF.